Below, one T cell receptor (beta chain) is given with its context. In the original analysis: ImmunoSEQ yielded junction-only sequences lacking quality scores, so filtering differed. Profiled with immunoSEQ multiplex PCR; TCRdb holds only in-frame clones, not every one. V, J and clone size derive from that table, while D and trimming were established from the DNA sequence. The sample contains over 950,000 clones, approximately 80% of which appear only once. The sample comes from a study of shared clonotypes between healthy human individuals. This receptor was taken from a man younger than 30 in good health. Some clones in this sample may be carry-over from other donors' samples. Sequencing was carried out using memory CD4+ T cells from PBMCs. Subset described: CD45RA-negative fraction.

As DNA, the CDR3 is TGTGCCAGCGCCCCTCGGGGCGGGGAGACCCAGTACTTC. Translating it yields CASAPRGGETQYF. The V call is TRBV27, the J call TRBJ2-5; the D gene could be TRBD1 or TRBD2 (5 bases each). The CDR3 has 13 amino acids. V was pared by 8 bases and J by 5 bases, with 15 bases between. Per the germline V gene, CDR1 is MNHEY and CDR2 is SMNVEV (reference sequence).